These T cell receptor beta chains were read from a single sample in a study of T cell responses to AZD1222 COVID-19 vaccine. This table comes from immunoSEQ multiplex PCR, and its TCRdb copy is limited to in-frame clones, with some not included. The sample has roughly 120,000 clones, around 88% seen once. The sequencing here drew on peripheral blood, taken 28 days after the second AZD1222 dose. The receptors were gathered from an adult who received the AZD1222 COVID-19 vaccine. CDR3s include the opening cysteine and the closing phenylalanine or tryptophan. The D gene is left open where the match is weak. Size is stated for part of the rows, as once, few or many counts, or as a class when the clone is expanded.

size,J,D,V,length,CDR3,DNA
-,TRBJ2-3,TRBD2,TRBV27,16,CASSLPGLASTDTQYF,TGTGCCAGCAGTTTACCCGGACTAGCTAGCACAGATACGCAGTATTTT
-,TRBJ1-1,-,TRBV7-8,13,CASSLVQYTEAFF,TGTGCCAGCAGCTTAGTACAGTACACTGAAGCTTTCTTT
few,TRBJ1-1,TRBD1,TRBV5-1,13,CASSARGQAEAFF,TGCGCCAGCAGCGCCAGAGGACAGGCTGAAGCTTTCTTT
-,TRBJ2-7,-,TRBV6-5,15,CASSYSRQGLREQYF,TGTGCCAGCAGTTACTCGCGGCAGGGGTTACGCGAGCAGTACTTC
-,TRBJ1-2,-,TRBV18,14,CASSPATGTNGYTF,TGTGCCAGCTCACCTGCCACAGGGACGAATGGCTACACCTTC
-,TRBJ2-5,TRBD1,TRBV5-6,17,CASSFGAGQGGQETQYF,TGTGCCAGCAGCTTTGGGGCGGGACAGGGAGGCCAAGAGACCCAGTACTTC
-,TRBJ1-6,TRBD1,TRBV6-2/TRBV6-3,15,CASSYEQGVYSPLHF,TGTGCCAGCAGTTACGAGCAGGGGGTCTATTCACCCCTCCACTTT
-,TRBJ2-5,-,TRBV7-2,16,CASSLAGGHLQETQYF,TGTGCCAGCAGCTTAGCGGGGGGACACCTCCAAGAGACCCAGTACTTC
-,TRBJ1-2,-,TRBV10-3,15,CAISESRGLSYGYTF,TGTGCCATCAGTGAGTCGAGGGGCTTGAGCTATGGCTACACCTTC
-,TRBJ2-3,-,TRBV11-3,15,CASSLGRRYTDTQYF,TGTGCCAGCAGCTTAGGCAGAAGATACACAGATACGCAGTATTTT
-,TRBJ1-1,-,TRBV6-6,15,CASSLDGRVNTEAFF,TGTGCCAGCAGTCTAGACGGCAGGGTGAACACTGAAGCTTTCTTT
-,TRBJ1-4,TRBD1,TRBV5-1,14,CASNSQGANEKLFF,TGCGCCAGCAACTCTCAGGGGGCTAATGAAAAACTGTTTTTT